The T cell receptor (beta chain) under discussion was sequenced for a study of T-cell memory formation after mild COVID-19. Study in general: For the most part, TCR clusters were specific to one donor. Study-wide findings and caveats: A second wave expanding day 15 to 37 was CD4+-biased; contracting clones were balanced. Pre-infection memory harbored some responding clones, suggesting cross-reactive memory joined. Still unconfirmed is whether the second-wave clones peaking on day 37 recognized SARS-CoV-2.

TCRdb reanalysed the 5' RACE reads using MiXCR and keeps one entry per CDR3 protein. Of over 150,000 distinct CDR3 sequences in the sample, over 20% were seen once. A word on this clonotype: Its antigen is unknown.

J lost 0 bases, V lost 1 base, and 6 bases had no gene match. This CDR3 has 15 residues. Germline CDR1 SQVTM, CDR2 ANQGSEA. The sample comprised PBMCs or a T cell subset sorted from them (not recorded which). This rearrangement joins TRBV29-1 to TRBJ2-7; 7 nucleotides line up with TRBD2. This clonotype was obtained from an adult woman who had mild COVID-19 (a few samples of this study predate the infection). Cell type and time point are not known. In DNA form, the CDR3 reads TGCAGCGTTGAAGGGGGAGCGGGGTTCTCCTACGAGCAGTACTTC. Amino acids: CSVEGGAGFSYEQYF.